The 13 T cell receptor beta chains presented below share a single source sample, sequenced in a study of early T cells in non-severe SARS-CoV-2 infection. One entry per CDR3 protein results from TCRdb running MiXCR on the 5' RACE reads. The repertoire holds over 60,000 distinct CDR3 sequences, with around a tenth as singletons. The sequencing used whole blood, collected at baseline. The receptors originated from an adult who was a healthcare worker with PCR-confirmed SARS-CoV-2 infection or an uninfected control (not recorded which).

This clonotype was seen more than once but under ten times. The junction differs from germline at one of its ends, possibly a read error. This chain links TRBV5-5 with TRBJ2-1; TRBD1 agrees at 9 bases. Germline CDR1 is SGHKS and CDR2 is YYEKEE (reference sequence). CDR3 length: 14 amino acids. The CDR3 region has the DNA TGTGCCAGCAGTTTGGGACAGGGTCTGAATGAGCAGTTCTTC. Protein sequence: CASSLGQGLNEQFF. Full variable domain (rest looked up from reference TRBV5-5 and TRBJ2-1): DAGVTQSPTHLIKTRGQQVTLRCSPISGHKSVSWYQQVLGQGPQFIFQYYEKEERGRGNFPDRFSARQFPNYSSELNVNALLLGDSALYLCASSLGQGLNEQFFGPGTRLTVL.

J is TRBJ1-4 and V is TRBV12-3 or TRBV12-4; perhaps TRBD1 as D (6 bases). The V end lost 6 bases, the J end lost 3 bases, and 11 bases lay between the germline ends. This CDR3 comprises 14 residues. CDR3 loop: CASRPGHSNEKLFF. CDR3 coding DNA: TGTGCCAGCAGGCCGGGACACTCTAATGAAAAACTGTTTTTT.

This clonotype showed up many times. The chain carries TRBV14 and TRBJ2-3, with 10 bases aligning to TRBD2. Germline assignment: CDR1 SGHDN and CDR2 FVKESK. The ends lost 4 bases at V and 2 bases at J; junction bases unmatched: 6. CDR3 size: 16 residues. The CDR3 sequence: CASSRTSGHNTDTQYF. In DNA, the CDR3 is TGTGCCAGCAGCCGGACTAGCGGACACAACACAGATACGCAGTATTTT.

This clonotype was counted only a few times. V usage is TRBV30 and J usage is TRBJ2-7; tentatively, D is TRBD1 (6 bases). Trimming shortened V by 2 bases and J by 2 bases, and 7 bases separated the two germline ends. Looked up from germline, CDR1 is GTSNPN and CDR2 is SVGIG (reference sequence). This CDR3 has 12 amino acids. CDR3 in DNA: TGTGCCTGGAGTTCAGGGGCCTACGAGCAGTACTTC. This gives the protein CAWSSGAYEQYF.

There are many counts of this clonotype. The rearrangement links TRBV7-9 to TRBJ1-1, with D unresolved. This CDR3 has 12 residues. Germline-derived CDR1 and CDR2 are SEHNR and FQNEAQ (reference sequence). The V and J ends lost 6 bases and 0 bases respectively, with 5 bases between them. The CDR3 nucleotides read TGTGCCAGCAGTCTCCTGAACACTGAAGCTTTCTTT. Encoded protein: CASSLLNTEAFF.

This clonotype has only a few counts. The chain combines TRBV10-1 with TRBJ2-3; 8 nucleotides line up with TRBD1. V lost 4 bases, J lost 0 bases, and 3 bases stayed unmatched. Germline lookup yields CDR1 WNHNN and CDR2 SYGVQD (reference sequence). There are 15 residues in the CDR3. CDR3 in DNA: TGCGCCAGCAGTGGACAGGGGTTGAGCACAGATACGCAGTATTTT. Translated: CASSGQGLSTDTQYF.

This clonotype has at least ten counts. J is TRBJ2-5 and V is TRBV7-2; 7 bases fit TRBD2. This CDR3 has 16 amino acids. Germline trimming cut 2 bases from V and 5 bases from J; bases unmatched to any gene: 11. From germline, CDR1 is SGHTA and CDR2 FQGNSA. The DNA for the CDR3 is TGTGCCAGCAGCTTAACATCCTCGAGGGGAGGGGAGACCCAGTACTTC. This sequence encodes CASSLTSSRGGETQYF.

This clonotype occurred a few times. The CDR3 reads CASSLPSPGNTIYF. The CDR3, as DNA: TGTGCCAGCAGCTTACCCTCCCCTGGAAACACCATATATTTT. The rearrangement uses TRBV7-9 and TRBJ1-3; D gene unclear. CDR3 length: 14 amino acids. Germline CDR1 is SEHNR and CDR2 is FQNEAQ (reference sequence). V gave up 2 bases and J gave up 2 bases, with 7 bases separating them.

J is TRBJ2-1 and V is TRBV29-1; no clear D gene. Germline-derived CDR1 and CDR2 are SQVTM and ANQGSEA. Deletions cut 7 bases from V and 12 bases from J, with 16 bases between. The CDR3 loop spans 11 amino acids. CDR3 amino acids: CSGMAPLLQFF. Here the CDR3 DNA reads TGCAGCGGTATGGCCCCCCTCCTGCAGTTCTTC.

The chain recombines TRBV18 with TRBJ1-2; D remains ambiguous. V lost 0 bases and J 0 bases, leaving 8 bases between the germline ends. This CDR3 region has 15 residues. Germline values: CDR1 KGHSH, CDR2 LQKENI. The DNA of the CDR3 is TGTGCCAGCTCACCACCCACCAGCACTAACTATGGCTACACCTTC. Protein: CASSPPTSTNYGYTF. The complete variable domain, with remaining parts taken from reference TRBV18 and TRBJ1-2, reads NAGVMQNPRHLVRRRGQEARLRCSPMKGHSHVYWYRQLPEEGLKFMVYLQKENIIDESGMPKERFSAEFPKEGPSILRIQQVVRGDSAAYFCASSPPTSTNYGYTFGSGTRLTVV.

This clonotype was seen a handful of times. The rearrangement joins TRBV2 to TRBJ1-2; D call uncertain. The CDR3 is 15 amino acids. Trimming removed 4 bases from V and 2 bases from J, with 14 bases in between. Germline values: CDR1 SNHLY, CDR2 FYNNEI. The DNA of the CDR3 is TGTGCCAGCAGTGTAAAAATCGGCGGAAACTATGGCTACACCTTC. Protein product: CASSVKIGGNYGYTF.

This clonotype was recorded a few times. V is TRBV3-1 and J is TRBJ2-5, with 7 nucleotides matching TRBD2. Unmatched junction bases numbered 10, after V lost 1 base and J lost 2 bases. Germline V gives CDR1 LGHDT, CDR2 YNNKEL (reference sequence). CDR3 length: 17 residues. For the CDR3, the DNA is TGTGCCAGCAGCCAAGTTCGGGGGGTGCTATGGCAAGAGACCCAGTACTTC. Amino acids: CASSQVRGVLWQETQYF.

The chain combines TRBV27 with TRBJ1-3; D gene uncertain. Germline V CDR1 and CDR2: MNHEY, SMNVEV (reference sequence). Trimming removed 0 bases at V and 4 bases at J, with 10 bases between. The CDR3 length is 15 residues. This CDR3 reads CASSLSGGGGNTIYF. In DNA, the CDR3 is TGTGCCAGCAGTTTATCCGGAGGAGGAGGAAACACCATATATTTT.